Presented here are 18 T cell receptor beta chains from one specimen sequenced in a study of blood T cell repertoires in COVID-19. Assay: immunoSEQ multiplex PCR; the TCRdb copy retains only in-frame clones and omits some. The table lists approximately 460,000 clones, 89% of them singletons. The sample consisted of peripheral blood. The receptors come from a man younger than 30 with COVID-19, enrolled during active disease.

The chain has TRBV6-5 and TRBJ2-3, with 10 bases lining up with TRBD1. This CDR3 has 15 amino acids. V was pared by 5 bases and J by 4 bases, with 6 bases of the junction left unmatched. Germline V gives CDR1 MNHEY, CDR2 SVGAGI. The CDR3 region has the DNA TGTGCCAGCAGTCCGGGACAGGGGATTCCAGATACGCAGTATTTT. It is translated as CASSPGQGIPDTQYF.

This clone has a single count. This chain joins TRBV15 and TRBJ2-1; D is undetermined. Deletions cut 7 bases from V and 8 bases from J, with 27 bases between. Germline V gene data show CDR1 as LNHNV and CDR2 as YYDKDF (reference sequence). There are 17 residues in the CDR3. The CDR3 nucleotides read TGTGCCACCACCCCCTCGTTTAGTACCGCGGCTATCGATGAGCAGTTCTTC. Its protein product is CATTPSFSTAAIDEQFF. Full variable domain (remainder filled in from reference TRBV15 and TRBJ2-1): DAMVIQNPRYQVTQFGKPVTLSCSQTLNHNVMYWYQQKSSQAPKLLFHYYDKDFNNEADTPDNFQSRRPNTSFCFLDIRSPGLGDTAMYLCATTPSFSTAAIDEQFFGPGTRLTVL.

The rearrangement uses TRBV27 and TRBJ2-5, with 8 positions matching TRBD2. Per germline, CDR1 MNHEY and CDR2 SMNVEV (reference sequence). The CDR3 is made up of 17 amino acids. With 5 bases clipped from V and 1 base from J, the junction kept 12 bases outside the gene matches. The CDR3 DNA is TGTGCCAGCAGTCCCAGGGGCGAAGCGGGAGCCCAAGAGACCCAGTACTTC. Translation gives CASSPRGEAGAQETQYF.

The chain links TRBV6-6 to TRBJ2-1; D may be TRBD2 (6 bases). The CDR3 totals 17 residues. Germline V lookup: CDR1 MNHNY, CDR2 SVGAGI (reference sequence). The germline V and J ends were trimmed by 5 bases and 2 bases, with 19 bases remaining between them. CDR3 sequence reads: CASSRLFVEGPYNEQFF. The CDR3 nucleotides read TGTGCCAGCAGTCGCCTGTTCGTGGAGGGTCCCTACAATGAGCAGTTCTTC.

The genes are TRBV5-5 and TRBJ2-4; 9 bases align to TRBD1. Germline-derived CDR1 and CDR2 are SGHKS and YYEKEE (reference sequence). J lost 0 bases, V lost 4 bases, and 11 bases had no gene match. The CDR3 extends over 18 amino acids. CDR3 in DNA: TGTGCCAGCAGCCCCTTCGGGGACAGGGAACTAGCCAAAAACATTCAGTACTTC. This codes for CASSPFGDRELAKNIQYF.

The CDR3 sequence: CASSLNPGLTMYGGELFF. DNA for the CDR3: TGTGCCAGCAGCTTAAATCCGGGACTCACCATGTACGGCGGGGAGCTGTTTTTT. The V gene is TRBV7-3, the J gene TRBJ2-2, with a tentative D call TRBD2 (6 bases). This CDR3 has 18 amino acids. Trimming removed 1 base from V and 7 bases from J, with 22 bases in between. CDR1 is SGHTA and CDR2 is FQGTGA in the germline V gene.

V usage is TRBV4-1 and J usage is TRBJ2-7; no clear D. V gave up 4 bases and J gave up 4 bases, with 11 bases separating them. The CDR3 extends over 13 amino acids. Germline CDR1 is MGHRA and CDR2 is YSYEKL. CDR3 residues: CASSPGGSYEQYF. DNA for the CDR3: TGCGCCAGCAGCCCGGGTGGGTCTTACGAGCAGTACTTC.

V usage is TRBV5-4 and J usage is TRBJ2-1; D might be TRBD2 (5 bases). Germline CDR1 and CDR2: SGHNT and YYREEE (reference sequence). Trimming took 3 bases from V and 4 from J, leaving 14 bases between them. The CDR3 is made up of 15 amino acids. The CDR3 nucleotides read TGTGCCAGCAGCTCGAGCAGCGGAGCTTACAATGAGCAGTTCTTC. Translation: CASSSSSGAYNEQFF.

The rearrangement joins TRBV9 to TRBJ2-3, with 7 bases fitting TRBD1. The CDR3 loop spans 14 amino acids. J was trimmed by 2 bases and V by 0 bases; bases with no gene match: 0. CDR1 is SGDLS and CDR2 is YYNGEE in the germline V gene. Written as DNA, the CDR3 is TGTGCCAGCAGCGTAGAGGGGGCCACAGATACGCAGTATTTT. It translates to CASSVEGATDTQYF. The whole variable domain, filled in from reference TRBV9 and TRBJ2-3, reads DSGVTQTPKHLITATGQRVTLRCSPRSGDLSVYWYQQSLDQGLQFLIQYYNGEERAKGNILERFSAQQFPDLHSELNLSSLELGDSALYFCASSVEGATDTQYFGPGTRLTVL.

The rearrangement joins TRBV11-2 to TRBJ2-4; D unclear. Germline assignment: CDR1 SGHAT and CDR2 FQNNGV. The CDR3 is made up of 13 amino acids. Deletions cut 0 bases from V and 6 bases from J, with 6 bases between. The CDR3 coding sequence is TGTGCCAGCAGCTTAGAAAGGAGAAACATTCAGTACTTC. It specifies CASSLERRNIQYF.

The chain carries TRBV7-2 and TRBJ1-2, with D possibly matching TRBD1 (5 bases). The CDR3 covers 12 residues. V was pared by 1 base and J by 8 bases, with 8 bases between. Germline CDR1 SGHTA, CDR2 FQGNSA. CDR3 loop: CASSLDRSGYTF. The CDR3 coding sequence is TGTGCCAGCAGCTTAGACAGGAGCGGCTACACCTTC.

CDR3 nucleotides: TGTGCCAGCAGCCGCGAACGGGGGGCTCTAACAACCGGGGAGCTGTTTTTT. This translates into CASSRERGALTTGELFF. V gene TRBV7-9 combines with J gene TRBJ2-2, with D maybe TRBD2 (7 bases). The CDR3 totals 17 residues. V shed 5 bases and J shed 5 bases, with 21 bases lying between them. The germline V gene has CDR1 SEHNR and CDR2 FQNEAQ (reference sequence).

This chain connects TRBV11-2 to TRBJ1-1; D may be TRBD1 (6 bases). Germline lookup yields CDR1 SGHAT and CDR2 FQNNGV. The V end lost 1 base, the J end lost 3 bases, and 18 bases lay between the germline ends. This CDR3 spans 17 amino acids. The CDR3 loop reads CASSLGRGREGDTEAFF. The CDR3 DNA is TGTGCCAGCAGCTTAGGTCGGGGCAGGGAGGGGGACACTGAAGCTTTCTTT.

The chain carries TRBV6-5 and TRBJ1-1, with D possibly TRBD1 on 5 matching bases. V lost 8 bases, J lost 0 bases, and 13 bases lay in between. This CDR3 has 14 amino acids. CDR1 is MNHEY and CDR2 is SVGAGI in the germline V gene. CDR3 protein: CASHKDSLNTEAFF. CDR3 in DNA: TGTGCCAGCCATAAAGACAGCCTGAACACTGAAGCTTTCTTT.

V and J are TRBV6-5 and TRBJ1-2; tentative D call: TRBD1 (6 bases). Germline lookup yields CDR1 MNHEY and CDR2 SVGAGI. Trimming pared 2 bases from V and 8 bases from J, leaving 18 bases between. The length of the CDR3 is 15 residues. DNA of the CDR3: TGTGCCAGCAGTTACGACGCAAGGGGGGGAAGGGGCTACACCTTC. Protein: CASSYDARGGRGYTF.

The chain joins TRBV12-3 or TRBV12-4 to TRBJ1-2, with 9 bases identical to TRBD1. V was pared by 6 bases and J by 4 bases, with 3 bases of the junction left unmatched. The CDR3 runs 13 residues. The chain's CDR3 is CASRGQGFYGYTF. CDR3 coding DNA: TGTGCCAGCAGGGGACAGGGTTTCTATGGCTACACCTTC.

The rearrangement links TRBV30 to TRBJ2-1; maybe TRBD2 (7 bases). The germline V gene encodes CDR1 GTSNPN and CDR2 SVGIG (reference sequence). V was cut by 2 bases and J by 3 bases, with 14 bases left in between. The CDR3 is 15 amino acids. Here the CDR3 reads CAWSQSGDNYNEQFF. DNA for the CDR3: TGTGCCTGGAGTCAGAGCGGGGACAACTACAATGAGCAGTTCTTC.

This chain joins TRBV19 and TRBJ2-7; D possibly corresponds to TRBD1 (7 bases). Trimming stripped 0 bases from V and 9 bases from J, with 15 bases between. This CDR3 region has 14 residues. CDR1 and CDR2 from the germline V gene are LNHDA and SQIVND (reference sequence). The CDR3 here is CASSIDVDREVQYF. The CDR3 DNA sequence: TGTGCCAGTAGTATAGATGTCGACAGGGAGGTGCAGTACTTC.